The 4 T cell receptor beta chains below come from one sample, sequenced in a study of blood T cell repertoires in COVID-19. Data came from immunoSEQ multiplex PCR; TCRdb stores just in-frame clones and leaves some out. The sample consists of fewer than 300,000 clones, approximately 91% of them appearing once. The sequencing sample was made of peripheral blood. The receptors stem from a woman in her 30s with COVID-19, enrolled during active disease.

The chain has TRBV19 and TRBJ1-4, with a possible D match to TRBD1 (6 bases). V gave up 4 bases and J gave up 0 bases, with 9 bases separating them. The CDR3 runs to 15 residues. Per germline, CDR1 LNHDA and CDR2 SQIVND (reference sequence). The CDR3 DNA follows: TGTGCCAGTAGTACTCGACAGGCAACTAATGAAAAACTGTTTTTT. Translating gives CASSTRQATNEKLFF.

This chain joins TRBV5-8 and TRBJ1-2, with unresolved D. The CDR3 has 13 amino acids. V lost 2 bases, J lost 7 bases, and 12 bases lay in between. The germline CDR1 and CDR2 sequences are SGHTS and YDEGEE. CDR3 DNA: TGTGCCAGCAGCTTTATCCGAGATGGTGGCTACACCTTC. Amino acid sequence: CASSFIRDGGYTF.

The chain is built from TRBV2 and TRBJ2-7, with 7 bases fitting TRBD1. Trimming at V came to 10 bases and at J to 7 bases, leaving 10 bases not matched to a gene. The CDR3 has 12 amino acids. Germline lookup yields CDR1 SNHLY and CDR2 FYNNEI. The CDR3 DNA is TGTGCCACCCGGGACAGTCTTCAGGAGCAGTACTTC. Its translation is CATRDSLQEQYF.

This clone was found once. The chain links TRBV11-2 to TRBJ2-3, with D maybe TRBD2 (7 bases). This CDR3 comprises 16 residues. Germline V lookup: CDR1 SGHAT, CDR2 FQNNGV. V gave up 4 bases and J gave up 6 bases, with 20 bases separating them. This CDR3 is CASSWGLGGATDTQYF. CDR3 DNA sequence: TGTGCCAGCAGCTGGGGACTTGGGGGGGCTACGGATACGCAGTATTTT.